This T cell receptor (beta chain) is from a study of blood T cell repertoires in COVID-19. Study context: The United States, Italy and Spain were the sources of the acute and convalescent COVID-19 samples.

J lost 4 bases, V lost 6 bases, and 7 bases had no gene match. The germline CDR1 and CDR2 sequences are SNHLY and FYNNEI. There are 14 residues in the CDR3. Repertoires were generated with immunoSEQ multiplex PCR, while TCRdb's copy carries only in-frame clones and drops some. This sample yields some 110,000 clones, of which about 83% are seen a single time; less than 7.5% belongs to the top ten. The sequence derives from a man in his 70s with acute or convalescent COVID-19. Sequencing was carried out using peripheral blood. This chain uses TRBV2 with TRBJ1-1; 8 positions agree with TRBD1. CDR3 residues: CASRAGGWGTEAFF. The CDR3 DNA sequence: TGTGCCAGCAGGGCAGGGGGCTGGGGCACTGAAGCTTTCTTT. The whole variable domain, remainder taken from reference TRBV2 and TRBJ1-1, is EPEVTQTPSHQVTQMGQEVILRCVPISNHLYFYWYRQILGQKVEFLVSFYNNEISEKSEIFDDQFSVERPDGSNFTLKIRSTKLEDSAMYFCASRAGGWGTEAFFGQGTRLTVV.